This is a list of T cell receptor beta chains from one sample in a study of shared clonotypes between healthy human individuals. Sequencing used immunoSEQ multiplex PCR; TCRdb keeps in-frame clones, though not all of them. The sample lists approximately 1,000,000 clones, approximately 75% occurring once. The sample comprised memory CD4+ T cells from PBMCs. These TCRs come from a man between 18 and 35 years old in good health. Some clones in this sample may be carry-over from other donors' samples. The CDR3 runs from the conserved cysteine through the conserved F or W. The D gene is left open where the match is weak. A clone size is listed for some rows: how often the clone was seen (once, few, many), or a class if it is expanded.

D: NA
size: NA
V: TRBV7-2
J: TRBJ1-2
DNA: TGTGCCAGCAGCCCGACAGGCGAACCCTATGGCTACACCTTC
CDR3: CASSPTGEPYGYTF

D: NA
size: NA
V: TRBV11-2
J: TRBJ1-5
DNA: TGTGCCAGCAGCTCTCATCTATCCTCGCCCCAGCATTTT
CDR3: CASSSHLSSPQHF

D: NA
size: NA
V: TRBV6-1
J: TRBJ1-2
DNA: TGTGCCAGCAGTTTCGGGGTAGCTAACTATGGCTACACCTTC
CDR3: CASSFGVANYGYTF

D: TRBD2
size: NA
V: TRBV28
J: TRBJ2-1
DNA: TGTGCCAGCAGTTTAGCCCCGGGGACTAGCGGGAGGAATGAGCAGTTCTTC
CDR3: CASSLAPGTSGRNEQFF

D: NA
size: NA
V: TRBV28
J: TRBJ2-5
DNA: TGTGCCAGCAGCACTACCCGGGGTGGGGAGACCCAGTACTTC
CDR3: CASSTTRGGETQYF

D: TRBD1
size: NA
V: TRBV7-3
J: TRBJ2-1
DNA: TGTGCCAGCAGCAATGGACAGGGTCGTATGGTGAATGAGCAGTTCTTC
CDR3: CASSNGQGRMVNEQFF

D: NA
size: NA
V: TRBV2
J: TRBJ2-7
DNA: TGTGCCAGCAGTGAAGCGCGACTAGAGGGCTACGAGCAGTACTTC
CDR3: CASSEARLEGYEQYF

D: NA
size: NA
V: TRBV28
J: TRBJ2-7
DNA: TGTGCCAGCAGTTTCGGCGGCGTGGGGGAGCCCGAGCAGTACTTC
CDR3: CASSFGGVGEPEQYF

D: NA
size: few
V: TRBV30
J: TRBJ1-5
DNA: TGTGCCTGGAGTGGAGTTGGGGGTCAGCCCCAGCATTTT
CDR3: CAWSGVGGQPQHF

D: NA
size: NA
V: TRBV23-1
J: TRBJ2-5
DNA: TGCGCCAGCAGTCAACCCGACTCGACGGGAAGAAAGACCCAGTACTTC
CDR3: CASSQPDSTGRKTQYF

D: TRBD2
size: few
V: TRBV7-9
J: TRBJ2-5
DNA: TGTGCCAGCAGCTTAGGACTAGCGCAAGAGACCCAGTACTTC
CDR3: CASSLGLAQETQYF

D: TRBD2
size: NA
V: TRBV6-1
J: TRBJ2-1
DNA: TGTGCCAGCAGTGGGACTAGCGGGAGCGGGGATGAGCAGCTCTTC
CDR3: CASSGTSGSGDEQLF

D: TRBD2
size: NA
V: TRBV2
J: TRBJ2-3
DNA: TGTGCCAGCACCTCCCGTCGGAGCGGGGGAGCAGATACGCAGTATTTT
CDR3: CASTSRRSGGADTQYF

D: NA
size: NA
V: TRBV18
J: TRBJ1-2
DNA: TGTGCCAGCTCACCAATTGGGGGACACCTCAGGGATGGCTACACCTTC
CDR3: CASSPIGGHLRDGYTF

D: NA
size: few
V: TRBV19
J: TRBJ1-1
DNA: TGTGCCAGTAGTATAGATCTAGCGGGGGGGACTGAAGCTTTCTTT
CDR3: CASSIDLAGGTEAFF

D: TRBD1
size: once
V: TRBV28
J: TRBJ1-5
DNA: TGTGCCAGCAGCGATCATACAGGGGCTGGTCAGCCCCAGCATTTT
CDR3: CASSDHTGAGQPQHF

D: NA
size: NA
V: TRBV6-1
J: TRBJ1-4
DNA: TGTGCCAGCAGGGAAAGGGACGGGATGGGGGATGAAAAACTGTTTTTT
CDR3: CASRERDGMGDEKLFF

D: NA
size: many
V: TRBV6-5
J: TRBJ2-2
DNA: TGTGCCAGCAGCCTGAGAGGTGTGGGCGCCGGGGAGCTGTTTTTT
CDR3: CASSLRGVGAGELFF

D: NA
size: NA
V: TRBV5-1
J: TRBJ2-3
DNA: TGCGCCAGCAGCTTGCAGGGGGGAGGAGATACGCAGTATTTT
CDR3: CASSLQGGGDTQYF

D: NA
size: NA
V: TRBV28
J: TRBJ1-4
DNA: TGTGCCAGCAGCTCTACCACAAAACTGTTTTTT
CDR3: CASSSTTKLFF

D: NA
size: NA
V: TRBV18
J: TRBJ2-3
DNA: TGTGCCAGCTCACTAGCAGCTAGCACAGATACGCAGTATTTT
CDR3: CASSLAASTDTQYF

D: TRBD2
size: NA
V: TRBV9
J: TRBJ2-1
DNA: TGTGCCAGCAGCGTACTAGCGGGAATTTCCCCAATCCGGGATGAGCAGTTCTTC
CDR3: CASSVLAGISPIRDEQFF

D: NA
size: NA
V: TRBV7-6
J: TRBJ1-2
DNA: TGTGCCAGCAGCTTACTCCAAGCTAACTATGGCTACACCTTC
CDR3: CASSLLQANYGYTF

D: NA
size: NA
V: TRBV5-1
J: TRBJ2-1
DNA: TGCGCCAGCAGCTCCCAGGGGACCAATGAGCAGTTCTTC
CDR3: CASSSQGTNEQFF

D: NA
size: NA
V: TRBV6-4
J: TRBJ2-7
DNA: TGTGCCAGCAGTGGAAATATTCACTGGAGCTCCTACGAGCAGTACTTC
CDR3: CASSGNIHWSSYEQYF

D: TRBD1
size: NA
V: TRBV28
J: TRBJ2-7
DNA: TGTGCCAGCTATGACAGGGGGCGGTACGAGCAGTACTTC
CDR3: CASYDRGRYEQYF

D: TRBD2
size: NA
V: TRBV15
J: TRBJ2-3
DNA: TGTGCCACCGCACTAGCGGGAGGGATAGATACGCAGTATTTT
CDR3: CATALAGGIDTQYF

D: NA
size: NA
V: TRBV27
J: TRBJ2-7
DNA: TGTGCCAGCAGTTTACGCAGCCAGGCCAGGACCTACGAGCAGTACTTC
CDR3: CASSLRSQARTYEQYF

D: TRBD1
size: NA
V: TRBV2
J: TRBJ1-4
DNA: TGTGCCACCTCCAGACAGGGCGTTAATGAAAAACTGTTTTTT
CDR3: CATSRQGVNEKLFF

D: NA
size: NA
V: TRBV5-4
J: TRBJ2-7
DNA: TGTGCCAGCAGCAACTATTATACGGAGTACGAGCAGTACTTC
CDR3: CASSNYYTEYEQYF

D: NA
size: NA
V: TRBV7-3
J: TRBJ2-3
DNA: TGTGCCAGCAGCTTTGACAGGTTTTCCACAGATACGCAGTATTTT
CDR3: CASSFDRFSTDTQYF

D: NA
size: few
V: TRBV13
J: TRBJ2-3
DNA: TGTGCCAGCAGCCCGTGGGCTAGCACAGATACGCAGTATTTT
CDR3: CASSPWASTDTQYF